The 4 T cell receptor beta chains below all came from one sample that was sequenced in a study of blood T cell repertoires in COVID-19. Profiled with immunoSEQ multiplex PCR; TCRdb holds only in-frame clones, not every one. The table has 250,000 or so clones, approximately 89% seen once. Sequenced: peripheral blood. Receptor source: a woman aged 40 to 50 who had recovered from COVID-19.

The chain couples TRBV15 to TRBJ1-4; a possible D gene is TRBD1 (6 bases). Germline-derived CDR1 and CDR2 are LNHNV and YYDKDF (reference sequence). The CDR3 is 15 amino acids. Trimming cost V 1 base and J 7 bases, with 13 bases left between them. The CDR3 coding sequence is TGTGCCACCAGCAGAGTTTTGGGAGGGGGTGAAAAACTGTTTTTT. It specifies CATSRVLGGGEKLFF.

The chain joins TRBV12-5 to TRBJ2-1, with TRBD2 matching over 8 bases. Germline V gives CDR1 LGHNT, CDR2 FRNRAP. The trim removed 4 bases at V and 6 bases at J, leaving 5 bases unmatched. The CDR3 length is 14 residues. DNA of the CDR3: TGTGCTAGTGGTTCCGGACTAGCATCCAATGAGCAGTTCTTC. This gives the protein CASGSGLASNEQFF.

V gene TRBV9 combines with J gene TRBJ2-1; the D is unclear. This CDR3 spans 10 amino acids. Per germline, CDR1 SGDLS and CDR2 YYNGEE. V lost 3 bases and J 10 bases, leaving 5 bases between the germline ends. Written as DNA, the CDR3 is TGTGCCAGCAGCGCACAAGAGCAGTTCTTC. It codes for CASSAQEQFF.

This rearrangement joins TRBV7-9 to TRBJ1-2; 7 nucleotides match TRBD1. V lost 0 bases, J lost 6 bases, and 1 base stayed unmatched. CDR3 size: 13 residues. The germline V gene encodes CDR1 SEHNR and CDR2 FQNEAQ (reference sequence). The DNA of the CDR3 is TGTGCCAGCAGCTTAGCCGGGACAGATGGCTACACCTTC. This gives the protein CASSLAGTDGYTF.